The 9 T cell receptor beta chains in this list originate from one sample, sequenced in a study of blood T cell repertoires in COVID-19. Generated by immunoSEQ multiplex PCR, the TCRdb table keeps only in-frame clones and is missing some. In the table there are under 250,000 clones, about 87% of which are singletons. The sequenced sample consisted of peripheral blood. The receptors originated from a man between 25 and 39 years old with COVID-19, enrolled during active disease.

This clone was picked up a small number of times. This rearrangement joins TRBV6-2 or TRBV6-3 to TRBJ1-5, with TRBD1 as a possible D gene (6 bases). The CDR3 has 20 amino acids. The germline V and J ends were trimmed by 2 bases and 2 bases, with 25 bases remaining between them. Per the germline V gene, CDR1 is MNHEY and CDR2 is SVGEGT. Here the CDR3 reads CASSYDPRGSGDHRNQPQHF. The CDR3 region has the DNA TGTGCCAGCAGTTACGACCCCAGGGGTTCAGGGGACCATCGCAATCAGCCCCAGCATTTT.

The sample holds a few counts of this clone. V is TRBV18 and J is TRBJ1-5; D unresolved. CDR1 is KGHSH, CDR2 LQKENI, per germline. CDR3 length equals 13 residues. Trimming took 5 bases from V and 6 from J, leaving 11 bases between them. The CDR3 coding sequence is TGTGCCAGCTCAACGCAGGTTCGTCAGCCCCAGCATTTT. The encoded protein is CASSTQVRQPQHF.

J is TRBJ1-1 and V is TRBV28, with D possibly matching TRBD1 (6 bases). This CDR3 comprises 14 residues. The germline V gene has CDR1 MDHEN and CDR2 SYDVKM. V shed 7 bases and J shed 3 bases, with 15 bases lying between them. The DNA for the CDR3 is TGTGCCAGCACGGGAGGGGGAGAGGACACTGAAGCTTTCTTT. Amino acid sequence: CASTGGGEDTEAFF. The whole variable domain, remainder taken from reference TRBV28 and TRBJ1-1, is DVKVTQSSRYLVKRTGEKVFLECVQDMDHENMFWYRQDPGLGLRLIYFSYDVKMKEKGDIPEGYSVSREKKERFSLILESASTNQTSMYLCASTGGGEDTEAFFGQGTRLTVV.

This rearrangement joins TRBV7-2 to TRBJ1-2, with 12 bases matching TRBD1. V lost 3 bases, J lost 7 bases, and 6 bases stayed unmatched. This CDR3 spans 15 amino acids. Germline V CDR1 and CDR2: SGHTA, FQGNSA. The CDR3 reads CASSLRLGQGAGYTF. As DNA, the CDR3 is TGTGCCAGCAGCTTGAGATTGGGACAGGGGGCTGGCTACACCTTC. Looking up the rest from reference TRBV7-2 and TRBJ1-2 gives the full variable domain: GAGVSQSPSNKVTEKGKDVELRCDPISGHTALYWYRQSLGQGLEFLIYFQGNSAPDKSGLPSDRFSAERTGGSVSTLTIQRTQQEDSAVYLCASSLRLGQGAGYTFGSGTRLTVV.

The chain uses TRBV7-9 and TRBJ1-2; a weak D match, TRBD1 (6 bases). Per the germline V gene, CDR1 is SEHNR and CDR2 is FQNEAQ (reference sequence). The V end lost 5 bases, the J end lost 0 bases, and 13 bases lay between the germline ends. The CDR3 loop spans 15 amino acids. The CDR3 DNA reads TGTGCCAGCAGCCAAGGAGGACAGACTAACTATGGCTACACCTTC. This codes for CASSQGGQTNYGYTF.

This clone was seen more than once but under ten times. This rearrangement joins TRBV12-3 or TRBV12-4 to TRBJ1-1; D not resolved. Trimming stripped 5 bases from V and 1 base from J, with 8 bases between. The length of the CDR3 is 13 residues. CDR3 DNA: TGTGCCAGCAGTCCACCAGGGAACACTGAAGCTTTCTTT. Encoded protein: CASSPPGNTEAFF.

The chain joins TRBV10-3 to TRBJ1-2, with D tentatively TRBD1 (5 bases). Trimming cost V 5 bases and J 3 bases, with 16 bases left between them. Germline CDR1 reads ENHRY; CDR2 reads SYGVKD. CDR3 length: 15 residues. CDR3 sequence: CAISSRAGYDYGYTF. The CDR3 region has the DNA TGTGCCATCAGTAGCAGGGCAGGATACGACTATGGCTACACCTTC.

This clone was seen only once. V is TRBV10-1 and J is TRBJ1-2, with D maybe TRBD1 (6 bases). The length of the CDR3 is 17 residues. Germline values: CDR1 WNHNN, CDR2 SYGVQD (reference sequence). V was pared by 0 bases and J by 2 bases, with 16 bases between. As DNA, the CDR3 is TGCGCCAGCAGTGAGTCTTACAGGGCAGGGGCAAACTATGGCTACACCTTC. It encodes CASSESYRAGANYGYTF.

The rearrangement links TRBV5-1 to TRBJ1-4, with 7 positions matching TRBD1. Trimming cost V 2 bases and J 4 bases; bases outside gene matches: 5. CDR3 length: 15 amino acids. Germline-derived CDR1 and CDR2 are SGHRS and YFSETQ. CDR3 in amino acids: CASSLGQAINEKLFF. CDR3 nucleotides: TGCGCCAGCAGCTTAGGACAGGCGATTAATGAAAAACTGTTTTTT.